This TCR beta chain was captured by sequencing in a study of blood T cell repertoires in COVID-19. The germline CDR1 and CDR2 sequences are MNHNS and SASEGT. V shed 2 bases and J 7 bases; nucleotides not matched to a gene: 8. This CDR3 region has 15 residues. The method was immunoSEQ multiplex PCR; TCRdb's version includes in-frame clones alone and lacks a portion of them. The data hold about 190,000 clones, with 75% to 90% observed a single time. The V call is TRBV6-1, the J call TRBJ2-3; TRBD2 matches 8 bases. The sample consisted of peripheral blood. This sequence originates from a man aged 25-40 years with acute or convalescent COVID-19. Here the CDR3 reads CASSELQRGKNTQYF. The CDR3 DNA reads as TGTGCCAGCAGTGAACTCCAGCGGGGGAAAAATACGCAGTATTTT.